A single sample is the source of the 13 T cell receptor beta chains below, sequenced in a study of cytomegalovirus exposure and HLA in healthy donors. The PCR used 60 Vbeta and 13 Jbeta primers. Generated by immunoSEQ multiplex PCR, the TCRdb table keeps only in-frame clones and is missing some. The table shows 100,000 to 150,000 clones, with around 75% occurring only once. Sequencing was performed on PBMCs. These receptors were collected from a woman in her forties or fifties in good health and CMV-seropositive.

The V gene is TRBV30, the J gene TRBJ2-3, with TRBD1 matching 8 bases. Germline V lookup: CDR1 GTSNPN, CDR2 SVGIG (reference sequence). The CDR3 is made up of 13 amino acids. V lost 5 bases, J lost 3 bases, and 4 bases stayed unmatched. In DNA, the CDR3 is TGTGCCTGGGTTACAGGGGGTACAGATACGCAGTATTTT. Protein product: CAWVTGGTDTQYF.

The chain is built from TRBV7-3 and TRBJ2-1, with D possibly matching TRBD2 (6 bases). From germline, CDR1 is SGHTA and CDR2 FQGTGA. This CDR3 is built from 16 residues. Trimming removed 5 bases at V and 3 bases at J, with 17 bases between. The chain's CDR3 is CASSLLSSASYNEQFF. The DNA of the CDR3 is TGTGCCAGCAGCCTCTTATCTAGCGCGAGCTACAATGAGCAGTTCTTC.

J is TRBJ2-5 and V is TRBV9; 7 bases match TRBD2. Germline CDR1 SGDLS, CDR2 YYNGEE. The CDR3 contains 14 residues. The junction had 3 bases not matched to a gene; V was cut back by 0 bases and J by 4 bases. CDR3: CASSVVASGETQYF. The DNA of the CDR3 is TGTGCCAGCAGCGTAGTTGCTAGCGGAGAGACCCAGTACTTC.

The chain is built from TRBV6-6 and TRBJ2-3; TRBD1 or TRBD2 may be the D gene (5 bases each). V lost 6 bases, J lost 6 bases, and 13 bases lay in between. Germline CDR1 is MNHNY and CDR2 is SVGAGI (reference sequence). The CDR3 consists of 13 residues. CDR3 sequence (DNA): TGTGCCAGCAGCTACGGGGCACCGGATACGCAGTATTTT. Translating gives CASSYGAPDTQYF.

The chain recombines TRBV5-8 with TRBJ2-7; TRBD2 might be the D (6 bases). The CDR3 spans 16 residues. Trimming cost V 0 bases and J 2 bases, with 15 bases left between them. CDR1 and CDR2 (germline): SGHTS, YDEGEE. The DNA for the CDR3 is TGTGCCAGCAGCTTGGAGGAGGGGAGAGGTACCTACGAGCAGTACTTC. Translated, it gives CASSLEEGRGTYEQYF.

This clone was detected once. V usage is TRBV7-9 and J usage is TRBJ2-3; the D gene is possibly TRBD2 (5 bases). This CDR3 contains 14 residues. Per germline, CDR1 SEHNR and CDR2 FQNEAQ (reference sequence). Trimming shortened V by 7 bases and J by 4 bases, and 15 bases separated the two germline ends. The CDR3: CASNGEMEADTQYF. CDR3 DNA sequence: TGTGCCAGCAACGGGGAGATGGAGGCAGATACGCAGTATTTT.

The CDR3 is CASSLGYRGSYEQYF. DNA of the CDR3: TGTGCCAGCAGCTTAGGATACAGGGGATCCTACGAGCAGTACTTC. The chain couples TRBV11-2 to TRBJ2-7, with 7 nucleotides matching TRBD1. Germline loops: CDR1 SGHAT, CDR2 FQNNGV. This CDR3 is 15 amino acids long. Trimming at V came to 1 base and at J to 1 base, leaving 4 bases not matched to a gene.

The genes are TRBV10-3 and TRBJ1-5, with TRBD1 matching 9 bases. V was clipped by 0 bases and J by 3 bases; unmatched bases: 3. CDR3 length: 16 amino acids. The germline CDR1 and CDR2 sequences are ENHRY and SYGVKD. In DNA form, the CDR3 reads TGTGCCATCAGTGAGTCTCACAGGGGGCACAATCAGCCCCAGCATTTT. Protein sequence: CAISESHRGHNQPQHF.

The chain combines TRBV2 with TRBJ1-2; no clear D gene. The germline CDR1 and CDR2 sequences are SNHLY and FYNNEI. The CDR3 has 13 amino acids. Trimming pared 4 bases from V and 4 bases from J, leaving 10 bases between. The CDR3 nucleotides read TGTGCCAGCAGTGCGTCAGGCAGCTATGGCTACACCTTC. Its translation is CASSASGSYGYTF.

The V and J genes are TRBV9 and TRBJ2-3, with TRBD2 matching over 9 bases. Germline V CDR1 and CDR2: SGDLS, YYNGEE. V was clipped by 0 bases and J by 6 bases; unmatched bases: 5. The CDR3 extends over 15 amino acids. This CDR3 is CASSVELAGPDTQYF. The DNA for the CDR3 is TGTGCCAGCAGCGTAGAGCTAGCGGGACCGGATACGCAGTATTTT.

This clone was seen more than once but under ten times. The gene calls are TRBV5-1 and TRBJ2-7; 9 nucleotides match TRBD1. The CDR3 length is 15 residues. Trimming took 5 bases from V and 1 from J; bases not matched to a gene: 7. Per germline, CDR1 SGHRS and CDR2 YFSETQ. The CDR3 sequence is CASSPAGTGSYEQYF. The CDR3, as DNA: TGCGCCAGCAGTCCAGCCGGGACAGGGTCCTACGAGCAGTACTTC.

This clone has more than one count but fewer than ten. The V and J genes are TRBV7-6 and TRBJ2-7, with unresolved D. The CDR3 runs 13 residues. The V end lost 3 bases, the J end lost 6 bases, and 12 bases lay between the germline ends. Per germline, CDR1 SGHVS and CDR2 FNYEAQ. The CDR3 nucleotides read TGTGCCAGCAGCTTGGGCAGAGCCCGCGAGCAGTACTTC. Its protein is CASSLGRAREQYF.

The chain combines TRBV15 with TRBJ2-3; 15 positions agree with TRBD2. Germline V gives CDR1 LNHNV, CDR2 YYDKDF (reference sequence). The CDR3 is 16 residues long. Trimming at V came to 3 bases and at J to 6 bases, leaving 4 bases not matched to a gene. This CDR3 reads CATSRGLAGGGDTQYF. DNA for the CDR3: TGTGCCACCAGCAGGGGACTAGCGGGGGGAGGGGATACGCAGTATTTT.